This TCR beta chain was observed in a study of PD-1 blockade in classical Hodgkin lymphoma (dated by TCRdb to 2020 to 2022). Regarding the study in general: Nivolumab dosing was 3 mg/kg intravenously every 2 weeks, continuing until either disease progression or unacceptable toxicity. A peripheral blood immune signature of response to PD-1 blockade in classical Hodgkin lymphoma was defined using TCR beta sequencing and CyTOF. The paper as a whole reports these results and caveats: Baseline TCR diversity was reported as lower in newly diagnosed patients than in healthy donors, and lower still in relapsed/refractory patients. By C4D1, a significant rise was seen in CD4+ TCR diversity but not in CD8+ TCR diversity (p=0.0027 vs p=0.16), and the rise was most apparent among complete responders (p=0.02). Among trial patients, those achieving complete response had baseline diversity similar to that of newly diagnosed patients, while diversity was significantly lower in partial responders and progressors. Only a single clinical trial cohort was studied, and what caused the repertoire differences, possibly disease activity or prior therapy, remained undefined. Diversity was lower in patients who began nivolumab less than 1 year after ASCT, so these patients were left out of later analyses to avoid confounding by immune reconstitution.

The Qiagen DNeasy kit was used to extract genomic DNA from unsorted PBMCs and from the negatively selected CD4+ and CD8+ fractions. TCR beta CDR3 regions were subjected to amplification by immunoSEQ multiplex PCR with primers that anneal to V and J segments. A synthetic immune receptor repertoire was used to minimize amplification bias, and any remaining bias was removed computationally after sequencing. The authors' analysis ran thus. Custom Python scripts were used to quantify repertoire diversity as the Shannon entropy index. Unsorted, CD4+ and CD8+ repertoires were analyzed separately, except for combined analyses in which CD4+ and CD8+ sequences were merged in silico. A clone was considered expanded if an increase in frequency of at least 2-fold after treatment relative to C1D1 was found, and a pseudocount of 0.5 was applied to clones undetected at baseline. Clones with 0 or 1 copy at C1D1 were classified as singleton clones, and clones with 2 or more copies were classified as non-singleton clones. Clones expanded in unsorted samples were annotated as CD4+, CD8+ or unknown by matching protein sequences in sorted samples from the same patient. Wilcoxon tests on paired samples were used to test diversity changes from C1D1 to C4D1. TCRdb carries this immuneACCESS record with in-frame sequences only. Its versions omit some clonotypes, under half of them owing to an unresolved V gene in the studies checked, with the rest unexplained. The DNA gave D and trimming, while V, J and clone size come from that table. The sample table holds tens of thousands of clones, of which more than 80% were seen once. 15% of the sample goes to the ten largest clones.

Concerning this clone itself: The specificity of this receptor is unknown. No quality values exist for individual bases; no much larger clone is one base distant.

CDR1 and CDR2 are read off the germline V gene as SNHLY and FYNNEI. The junction shows trimming of 10 bases on V and 0 bases on J, plus 10 bases between the germline ends. Spanning cysteine to phenylalanine, the CDR3 consists of 14 amino acids. Only the CDR3 DNA stays, 42 bases, in frame from base 1. The time point label for this specimen denotes: cycle 1 day 1 (C1D1), immediately before nivolumab initiation. Relapse after autologous stem cell transplantation had occurred in all trial patients, and cohorts A, B and C were distinguished by prior brentuximab vedotin exposure. A total of fewer than 70 patients with relapsed/refractory classical Hodgkin lymphoma made up the trial cohort, and each patient's best overall response was complete response, partial response or progressive disease. Trial patients were treated with single-agent nivolumab in the multi-cohort phase II CheckMate 205 trial. Best overall response was determined by an independent review committee according to the 2007 International Working Group response criteria. PBMCs from the trial were collected at three points: immediately before nivolumab initiation (C1D1), and during therapy at cycle 2 day 1 and cycle 4 day 1. Peripheral blood was collected in 8 mL Vacutainer Cell Preparation Tubes, from which PBMCs were isolated by centrifugation and then cryopreserved.

This receptor chain uses TRBV2 and TRBJ2-6, with the D gene call left open. The specimen was peripheral blood mononuclear cells (PBMCs), collected at baseline. The sequence derives from a human donor with classical Hodgkin lymphoma. CDR3 reads: CATSPRSGANVLTF. The bases are TGTGCCACCTCTCCTCGCTCTGGGGCCAACGTCCTGACTTTC.